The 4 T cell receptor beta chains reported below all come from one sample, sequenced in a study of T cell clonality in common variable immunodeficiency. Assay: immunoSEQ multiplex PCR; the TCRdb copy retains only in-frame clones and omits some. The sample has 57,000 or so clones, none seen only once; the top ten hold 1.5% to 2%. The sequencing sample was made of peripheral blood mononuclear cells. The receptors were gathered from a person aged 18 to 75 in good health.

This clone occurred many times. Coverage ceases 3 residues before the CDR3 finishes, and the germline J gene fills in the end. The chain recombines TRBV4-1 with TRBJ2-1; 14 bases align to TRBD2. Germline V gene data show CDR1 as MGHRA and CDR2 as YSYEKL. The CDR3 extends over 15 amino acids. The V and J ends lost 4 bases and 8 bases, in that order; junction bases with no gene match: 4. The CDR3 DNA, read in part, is TGCGCCAGCAGCCCGACTAGCGGGAGGGGCGATGAG. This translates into CASSPTSGRGDE. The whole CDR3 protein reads CASSPTSGRGDEQFF.

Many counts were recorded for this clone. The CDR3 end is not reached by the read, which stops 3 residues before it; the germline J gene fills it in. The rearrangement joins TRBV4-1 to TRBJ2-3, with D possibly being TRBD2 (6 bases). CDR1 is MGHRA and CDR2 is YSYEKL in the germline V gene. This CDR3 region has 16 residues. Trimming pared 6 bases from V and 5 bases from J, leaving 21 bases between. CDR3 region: CASRPTTRVSGDTQYF. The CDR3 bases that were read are TGCGCCAGCAGACCCACGACTAGGGTCTCGGGAGATACG.

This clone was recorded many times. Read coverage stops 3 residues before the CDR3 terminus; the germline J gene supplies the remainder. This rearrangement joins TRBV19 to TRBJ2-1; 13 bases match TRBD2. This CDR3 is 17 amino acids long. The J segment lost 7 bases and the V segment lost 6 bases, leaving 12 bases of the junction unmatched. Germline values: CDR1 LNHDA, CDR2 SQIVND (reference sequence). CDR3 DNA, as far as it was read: TGTGCCAGTAGCGAGGGGTCCGGGACTAGCGGGATAAATGAG. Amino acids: CASSEGSGTSGINE. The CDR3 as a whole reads CASSEGSGTSGINEQFF. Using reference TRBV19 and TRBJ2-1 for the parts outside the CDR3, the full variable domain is DGGITQSPKYLFRKEGQNVTLSCEQNLNHDAMYWYRQDPGQGLRLIYYSQIVNDFQKGDIAEGYSVSREKKESFPLTVTSAQKNPTAFYLCASSEGSGTSGINEQFFGPGTRLTVL.

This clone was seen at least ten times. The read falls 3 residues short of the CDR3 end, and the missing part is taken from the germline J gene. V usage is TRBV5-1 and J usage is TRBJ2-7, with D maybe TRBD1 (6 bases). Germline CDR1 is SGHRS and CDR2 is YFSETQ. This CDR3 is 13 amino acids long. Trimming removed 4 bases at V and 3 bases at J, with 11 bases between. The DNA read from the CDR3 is TGCGCCAGCAGCAGGGACAAGTTCTACGAG. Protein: CASSRDKFYE. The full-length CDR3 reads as CASSRDKFYEQYF.